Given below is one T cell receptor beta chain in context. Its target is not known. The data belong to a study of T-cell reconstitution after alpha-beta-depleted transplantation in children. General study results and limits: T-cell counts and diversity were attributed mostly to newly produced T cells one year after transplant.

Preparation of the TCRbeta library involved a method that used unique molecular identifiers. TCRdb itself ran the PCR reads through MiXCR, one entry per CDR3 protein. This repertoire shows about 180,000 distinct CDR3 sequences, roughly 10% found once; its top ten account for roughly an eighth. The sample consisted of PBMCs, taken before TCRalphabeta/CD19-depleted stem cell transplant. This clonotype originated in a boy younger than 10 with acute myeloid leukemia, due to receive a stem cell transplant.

This chain's CDR3 is CASSPFGGPGEQYF. The CDR3 DNA reads as TGTGCCAGCAGCCCATTTGGGGGGCCTGGCGAGCAGTACTTC. The chain is built from TRBV6-1 and TRBJ2-7; D possibly matches TRBD1 or TRBD2 (6 bases each). Germline CDR1 is MNHNS and CDR2 is SASEGT. Trimming removed 6 bases at V and 6 bases at J, with 18 bases between. CDR3 size: 14 residues.